Below, one T cell receptor beta chain is given with its context. The antigen is not known. PCR was performed a second time for about 7 to 11 cycles using a sample-barcoded 5' primer and a J-beta primer mix. TCRdb re-derived calls from the 5' RACE reads in MiXCR, one entry per CDR3 protein. Of 890,000 or so distinct CDR3 sequences listed, less than 80% are singletons. The CDR3 has 13 residues. V was clipped by 6 bases and J by 6 bases, with 12 bases between them. Germline CDR1 and CDR2: SQVTM and ANQGSEA. The sample belongs to a study of blood T cells in healthy people across ages. Study outcomes and limitations: Older age went with lower TCR beta diversity per million T cells, in a roughly linear way.

The sequencing input was blood. The genes are TRBV29-1 and TRBJ1-6, with a possible D match to TRBD1 (6 bases). This clonotype was sampled from a man aged 25 to 45 in good health. CDR3 residues: CSVRGGPNSPLHF. As DNA, the CDR3 is TGCAGCGTGAGGGGGGGACCTAATTCACCCCTCCACTTT.